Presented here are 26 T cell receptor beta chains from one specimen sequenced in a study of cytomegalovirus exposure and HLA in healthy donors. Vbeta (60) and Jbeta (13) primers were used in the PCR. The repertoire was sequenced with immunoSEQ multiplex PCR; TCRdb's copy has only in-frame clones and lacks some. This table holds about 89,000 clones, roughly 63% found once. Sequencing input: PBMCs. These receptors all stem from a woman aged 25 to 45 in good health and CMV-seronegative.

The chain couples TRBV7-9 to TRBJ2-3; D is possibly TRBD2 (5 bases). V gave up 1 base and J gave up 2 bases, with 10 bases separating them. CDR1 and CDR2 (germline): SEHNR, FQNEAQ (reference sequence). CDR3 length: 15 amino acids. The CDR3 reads CASSLGAAATDTQYF. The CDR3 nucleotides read TGTGCCAGCAGCTTAGGAGCGGCAGCCACAGATACGCAGTATTTT. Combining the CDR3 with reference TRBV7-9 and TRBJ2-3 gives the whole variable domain DTGVSQNPRHKITKRGQNVTFRCDPISEHNRLYWYRQTLGQGPEFLTYFQNEAQLEKSRLLSDRFSAERPKGSFSTLEIQRTEQGDSAMYLCASSLGAAATDTQYFGPGTRLTVL.

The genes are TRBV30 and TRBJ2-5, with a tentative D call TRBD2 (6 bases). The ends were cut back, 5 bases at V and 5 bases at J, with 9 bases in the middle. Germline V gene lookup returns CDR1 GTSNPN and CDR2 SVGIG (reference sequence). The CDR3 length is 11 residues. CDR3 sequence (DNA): TGTGCCTGGGCCGCGGGGGAGACCCAGTACTTC. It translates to CAWAAGETQYF.

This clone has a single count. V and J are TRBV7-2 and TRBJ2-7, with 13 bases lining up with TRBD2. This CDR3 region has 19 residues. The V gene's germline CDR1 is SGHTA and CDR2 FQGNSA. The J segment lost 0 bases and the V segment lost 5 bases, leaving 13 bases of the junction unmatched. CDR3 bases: TGTGCCAGCAGCCCACGACTAGCGGGAGGCCCAACCAGCTCCTACGAGCAGTACTTC. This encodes CASSPRLAGGPTSSYEQYF.

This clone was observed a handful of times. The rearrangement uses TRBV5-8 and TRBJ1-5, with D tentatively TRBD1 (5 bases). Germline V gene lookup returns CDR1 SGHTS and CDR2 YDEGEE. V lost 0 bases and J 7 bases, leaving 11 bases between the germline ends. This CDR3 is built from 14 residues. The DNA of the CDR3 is TGTGCCAGCAGCTTGGATCCAGGGAGGCAGCCCCAGCATTTT. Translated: CASSLDPGRQPQHF.

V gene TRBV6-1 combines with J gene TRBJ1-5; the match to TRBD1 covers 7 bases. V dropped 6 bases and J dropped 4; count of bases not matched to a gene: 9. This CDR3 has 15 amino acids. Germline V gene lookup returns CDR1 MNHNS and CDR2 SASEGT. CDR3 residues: CASRPQGLGNQPQHF. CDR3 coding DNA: TGTGCCAGCAGACCACAGGGGTTAGGGAATCAGCCCCAGCATTTT.

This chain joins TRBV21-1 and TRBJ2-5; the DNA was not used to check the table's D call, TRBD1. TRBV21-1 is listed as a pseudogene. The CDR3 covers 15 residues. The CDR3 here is CASSKVDRKGETQYF. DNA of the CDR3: TGTGCCAGCAGCAAAGTGGACAGGAAGGGGGAGACCCAGTACTTC.

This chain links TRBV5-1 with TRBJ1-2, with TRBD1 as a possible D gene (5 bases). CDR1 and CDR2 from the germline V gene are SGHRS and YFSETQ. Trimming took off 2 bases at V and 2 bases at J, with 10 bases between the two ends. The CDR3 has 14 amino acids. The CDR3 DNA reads TGCGCCAGCAGCTTCAGGGAGGGGAACTATGGCTACACCTTC. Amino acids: CASSFREGNYGYTF.

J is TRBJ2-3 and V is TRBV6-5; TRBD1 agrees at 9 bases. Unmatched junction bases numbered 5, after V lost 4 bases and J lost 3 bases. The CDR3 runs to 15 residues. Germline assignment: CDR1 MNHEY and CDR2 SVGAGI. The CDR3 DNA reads TGTGCCAGCAGTTCGTGGACAGGGGCGACAGATACGCAGTATTTT. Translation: CASSSWTGATDTQYF.

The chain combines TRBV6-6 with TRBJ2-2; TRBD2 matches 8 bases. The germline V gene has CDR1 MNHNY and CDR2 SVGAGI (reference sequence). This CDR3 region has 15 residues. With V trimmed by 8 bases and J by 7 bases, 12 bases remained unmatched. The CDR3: CASGTSGTMGGELFF. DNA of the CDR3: TGTGCCAGCGGAACTAGCGGTACTATGGGCGGGGAGCTGTTTTTT.

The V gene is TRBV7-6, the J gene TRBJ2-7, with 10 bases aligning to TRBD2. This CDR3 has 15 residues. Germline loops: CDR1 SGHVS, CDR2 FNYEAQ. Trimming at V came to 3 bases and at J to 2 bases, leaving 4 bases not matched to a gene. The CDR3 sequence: CASSFLAGAAYEQYF. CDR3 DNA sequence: TGTGCCAGCAGCTTCCTAGCGGGGGCCGCCTACGAGCAGTACTTC.

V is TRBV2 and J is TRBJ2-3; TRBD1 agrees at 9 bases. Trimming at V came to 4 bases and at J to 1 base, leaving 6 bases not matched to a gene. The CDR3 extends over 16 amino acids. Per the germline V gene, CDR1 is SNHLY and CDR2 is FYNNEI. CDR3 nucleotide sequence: TGTGCCAGCAGTGGGGACAGGGCAATCGGCACAGATACGCAGTATTTT. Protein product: CASSGDRAIGTDTQYF.

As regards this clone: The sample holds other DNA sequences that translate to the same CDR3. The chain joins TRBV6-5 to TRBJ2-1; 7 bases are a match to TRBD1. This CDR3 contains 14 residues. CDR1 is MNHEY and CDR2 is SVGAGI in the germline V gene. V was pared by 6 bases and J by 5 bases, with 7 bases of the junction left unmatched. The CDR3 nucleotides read TGTGCCAGCAGCTACGGGACAGCTAACAATGAGCAGTTCTTC. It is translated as CASSYGTANNEQFF.

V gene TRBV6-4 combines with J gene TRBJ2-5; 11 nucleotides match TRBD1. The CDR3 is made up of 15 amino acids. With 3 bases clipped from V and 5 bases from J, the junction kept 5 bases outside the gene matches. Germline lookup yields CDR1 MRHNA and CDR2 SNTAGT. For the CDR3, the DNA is TGTGCCAGCAGTGAGTGGACAGGGGGCTGGGAGACCCAGTACTTC. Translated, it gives CASSEWTGGWETQYF.

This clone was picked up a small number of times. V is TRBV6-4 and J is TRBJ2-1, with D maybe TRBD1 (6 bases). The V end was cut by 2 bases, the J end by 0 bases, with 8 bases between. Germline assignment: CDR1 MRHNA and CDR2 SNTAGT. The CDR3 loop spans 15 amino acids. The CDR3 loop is CASSDTDSSYNEQFF. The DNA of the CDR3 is TGTGCCAGCAGTGACACGGACAGCTCCTACAATGAGCAGTTCTTC.

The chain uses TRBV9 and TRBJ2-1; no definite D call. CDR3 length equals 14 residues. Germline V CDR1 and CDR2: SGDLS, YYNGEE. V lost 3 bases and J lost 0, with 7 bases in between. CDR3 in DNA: TGTGCCAGCAGCGGGCTCAGCTCCTACAATGAGCAGTTCTTC. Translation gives CASSGLSSYNEQFF.

The CDR3 is CSGRVTGELFF. For the CDR3, the DNA is TGCAGCGGCAGGGTAACCGGGGAGCTGTTTTTT. The chain uses TRBV29-1 and TRBJ2-2, with a tentative D call TRBD1 (5 bases). This CDR3 has 11 residues. V dropped 7 bases and J dropped 5 bases, with 8 bases sitting between them. The germline V gene encodes CDR1 SQVTM and CDR2 ANQGSEA.

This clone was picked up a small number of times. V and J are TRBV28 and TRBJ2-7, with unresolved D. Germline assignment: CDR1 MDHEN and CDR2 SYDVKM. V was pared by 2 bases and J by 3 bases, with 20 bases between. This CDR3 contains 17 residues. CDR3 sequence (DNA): TGTGCCAGCAGTTTAGCGGTCGGCGACTCCGAATTCTACGAGCAGTACTTC. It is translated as CASSLAVGDSEFYEQYF.

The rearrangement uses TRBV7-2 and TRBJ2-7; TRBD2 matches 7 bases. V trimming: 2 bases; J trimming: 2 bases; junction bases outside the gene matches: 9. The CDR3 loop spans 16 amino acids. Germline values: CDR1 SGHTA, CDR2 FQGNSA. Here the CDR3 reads CASSLFSSGSAYEQYF. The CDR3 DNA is TGTGCCAGCAGCTTATTTTCTAGCGGTAGCGCCTACGAGCAGTACTTC.

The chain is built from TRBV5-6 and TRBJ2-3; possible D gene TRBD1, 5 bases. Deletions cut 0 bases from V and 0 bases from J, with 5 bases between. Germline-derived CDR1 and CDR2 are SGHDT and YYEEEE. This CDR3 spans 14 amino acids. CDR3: CASSLGGSTDTQYF. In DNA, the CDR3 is TGTGCCAGCAGCTTGGGGGGCAGCACAGATACGCAGTATTTT.

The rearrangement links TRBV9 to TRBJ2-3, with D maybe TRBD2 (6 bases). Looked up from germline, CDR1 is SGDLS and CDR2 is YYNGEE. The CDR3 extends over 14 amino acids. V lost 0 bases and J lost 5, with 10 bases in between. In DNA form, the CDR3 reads TGTGCCAGCAGCGTAGCGGGGGTTGTAGATACGCAGTATTTT. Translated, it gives CASSVAGVVDTQYF.

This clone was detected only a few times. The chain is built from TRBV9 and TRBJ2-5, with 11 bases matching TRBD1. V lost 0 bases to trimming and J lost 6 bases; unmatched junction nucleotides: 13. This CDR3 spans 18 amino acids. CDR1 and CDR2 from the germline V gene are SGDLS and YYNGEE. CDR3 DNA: TGTGCCAGCAGCGTAGATCCGTCGGACAGGGGGCCGATAAAGACCCAGTACTTC. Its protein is CASSVDPSDRGPIKTQYF.

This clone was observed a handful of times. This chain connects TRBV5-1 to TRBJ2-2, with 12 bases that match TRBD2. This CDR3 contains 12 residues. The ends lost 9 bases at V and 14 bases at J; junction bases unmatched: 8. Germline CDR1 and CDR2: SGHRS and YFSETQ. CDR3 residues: CAKQLAGGQLFF. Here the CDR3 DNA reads TGCGCCAAGCAACTAGCGGGAGGCCAACTGTTTTTT. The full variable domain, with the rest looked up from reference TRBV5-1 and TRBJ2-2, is KAGVTQTPRYLIKTRGQQVTLSCSPISGHRSVSWYQQTPGQGLQFLFEYFSETQRNKGNFPGRFSGRQFSNSRSEMNVSTLELGDSALYLCAKQLAGGQLFFGEGSRLTVL.

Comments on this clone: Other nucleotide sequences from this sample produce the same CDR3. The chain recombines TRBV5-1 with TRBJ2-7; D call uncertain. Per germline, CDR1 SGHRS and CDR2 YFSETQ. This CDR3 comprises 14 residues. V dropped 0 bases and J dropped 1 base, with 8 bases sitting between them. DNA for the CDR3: TGCGCCAGCAGCTTGGCTACTGATTCCTACGAGCAGTACTTC. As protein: CASSLATDSYEQYF.

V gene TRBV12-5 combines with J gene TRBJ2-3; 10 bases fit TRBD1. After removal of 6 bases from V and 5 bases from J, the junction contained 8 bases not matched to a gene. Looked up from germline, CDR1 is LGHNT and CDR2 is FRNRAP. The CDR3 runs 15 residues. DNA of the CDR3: TGTGCTAGTGGGCCAGGGACAGGGGAGCGAGATACGCAGTATTTT. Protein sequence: CASGPGTGERDTQYF.

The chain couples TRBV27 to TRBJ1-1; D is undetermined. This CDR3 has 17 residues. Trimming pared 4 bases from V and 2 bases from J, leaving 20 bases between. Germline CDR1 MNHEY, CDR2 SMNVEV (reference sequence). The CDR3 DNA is TGTGCCAGCAGTTACGGAATACCCTTTGGCGGAAACACTGAAGCTTTCTTT. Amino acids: CASSYGIPFGGNTEAFF.

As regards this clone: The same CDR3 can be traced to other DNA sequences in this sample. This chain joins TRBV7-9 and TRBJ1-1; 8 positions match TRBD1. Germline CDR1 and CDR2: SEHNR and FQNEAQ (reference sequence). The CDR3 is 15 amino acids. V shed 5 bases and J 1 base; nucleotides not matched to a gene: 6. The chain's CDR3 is CASSLLGTGNTEAFF. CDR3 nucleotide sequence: TGTGCCAGCAGCCTTTTAGGGACAGGGAACACTGAAGCTTTCTTT.